This entry features one T cell receptor beta chain sequence. Original processing notes: Researchers report that nucleated cell counts were estimated from reference gene primer amplification. Profiling relied on immunoSEQ multiplex PCR, and the TCRdb table lists in-frame clones only, not all of them. V and J calls and clone size come straight from that table; D and trimming were deduced from the DNA. The sample lists 150,000 to 200,000 clones, 70% to 85% seen once, with 22% in the top ten. The data stem from a study of blood T cell repertoires in COVID-19. Whole-study context: From T cells, B-cell-depleted T cells, or PBMCs came the material, which was cDNA or gDNA.

Sequences were obtained from peripheral blood. The receptor was isolated from a woman of 80 years or more with acute or convalescent COVID-19.

The CDR3 spells CASSPTGSGNTIYF. The CDR3 coding sequence is TGTGCCAGCAGCCCGACAGGCTCTGGAAACACCATATATTTT. V gene TRBV7-9 combines with J gene TRBJ1-3, with D possibly matching TRBD1 (6 bases). The germline V gene has CDR1 SEHNR and CDR2 FQNEAQ (reference sequence). Trimming pared 5 bases from V and 0 bases from J, leaving 8 bases between. This CDR3 is 14 amino acids long. Full variable domain (outside the CDR3, taken from reference TRBV7-9 and TRBJ1-3): DTGVSQNPRHKITKRGQNVTFRCDPISEHNRLYWYRQTLGQGPEFLTYFQNEAQLEKSRLLSDRFSAERPKGSFSTLEIQRTEQGDSAMYLCASSPTGSGNTIYFGEGSWLTVV.